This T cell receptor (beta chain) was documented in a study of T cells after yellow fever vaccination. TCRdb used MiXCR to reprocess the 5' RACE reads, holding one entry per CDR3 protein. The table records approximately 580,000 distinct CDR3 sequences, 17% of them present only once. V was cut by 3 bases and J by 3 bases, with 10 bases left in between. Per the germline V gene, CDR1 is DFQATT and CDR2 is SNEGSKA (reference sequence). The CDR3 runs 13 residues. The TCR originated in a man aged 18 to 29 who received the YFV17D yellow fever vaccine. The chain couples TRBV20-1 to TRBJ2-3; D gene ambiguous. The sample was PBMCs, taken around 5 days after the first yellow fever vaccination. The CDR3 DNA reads TGCAGTGCTAGGCCATCTAGGACAGATACGCAGTATTTT. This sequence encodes CSARPSRTDTQYF.